A few counts support the clone carrying this TCR beta chain. No antigen is known for it. With 3 bases clipped from V and 2 bases from J, the junction kept 7 bases outside the gene matches. Germline CDR1 and CDR2: SGHRS and YFSETQ. There are 15 residues in the CDR3. TCRdb used MiXCR to reprocess the reads, holding one entry per CDR3 protein. The sample includes under 600,000 distinct CDR3 sequences, approximately 15% of them seen just once. The sample is drawn from a study of T cell repertoires in cytomegalovirus infection. Study-level findings and limits: Public TCR beta family frequency separated CMV-and-HLA carriers, including in an independent cohort.

The sequenced material came from CD8+ T cells from PBMCs. This chain uses TRBV5-1 with TRBJ2-7; TRBD1 aligns across 8 bases. This TCR was sampled from a human donor in good health (CMV status not recorded). Some clones in this sample may be carry-over from other donors' samples. For the CDR3, the DNA is TGCGCCAGCAGCTCCCGGGACAGGATTCCCTACGAGCAGTACTTC. It encodes CASSSRDRIPYEQYF. Drawing the rest from reference TRBV5-1 and TRBJ2-7, the complete variable domain is KAGVTQTPRYLIKTRGQQVTLSCSPISGHRSVSWYQQTPGQGLQFLFEYFSETQRNKGNFPGRFSGRQFSNSRSEMNVSTLELGDSALYLCASSSRDRIPYEQYFGPGTRLTVT.